Below are 20 T cell receptor beta chains sequenced from a single sample in a study of T cells expressing NK-cell markers. TCRdb reanalyzed the 5' RACE reads and collapses them to one entry per CDR3 protein, without DNA. This sample's table has more than 400,000 distinct CDR3 sequences. The source material was blood T cells: a sorted CD56 or NKG2C T cell subset, CD4+ or CD8+ T cells, or bulk PBMC T cells (not recorded which). Source of these receptors: a woman between 18 and 75 years old in good health.

This CDR3 is CSVARGEAYEQYF. The rearrangement uses TRBV29-1 and TRBJ2-7; the TCRdb D gene call, TRBD2, has no DNA to confirm it. CDR1 and CDR2 (germline): SQVTM, ANQGSEA. This CDR3 is 13 amino acids long.

The chain joins TRBV3-1 to TRBJ2-2; checking the TCRdb D call of TRBD2 is not possible without DNA. This CDR3 has 15 amino acids. Germline CDR1 reads LGHDT; CDR2 reads YNNKEL (reference sequence). This CDR3 is CASSRGGLAGGELFF.

The chain carries TRBV12-3 or TRBV12-4 and TRBJ1-1. This CDR3 has 13 amino acids. This chain's CDR3 is CASSPSLVTEAFF.

This chain's CDR3 is CASNLQGGNSPLHF. V and J are TRBV7-2 and TRBJ1-6; TCRdb picks TRBD1, but there is no DNA to check that call. The CDR3 consists of 14 residues. CDR1 is SGHTA, CDR2 FQGNSA, per germline.

This chain joins TRBV7-9 and TRBJ1-2. The CDR3 sequence is 14 residues long. Germline CDR1 is SEHNR and CDR2 is FQNEAQ (reference sequence). The CDR3 reads CASSLVSSNYGYTF.

The chain employs TRBV6-5 and TRBJ2-3. Germline CDR1 MNHEY, CDR2 SVGAGI. The CDR3 is made up of 11 amino acids. CDR3: CASRNLSTQYF.

The chain links TRBV20-1 to TRBJ2-1; the TCRdb call, TRBD1, lacks DNA for checking. The germline V gene encodes CDR1 DFQATT and CDR2 SNEGSKA (reference sequence). This CDR3 spans 16 amino acids. This CDR3 reads CSARDRGGRSYNEQFF.

The chain carries TRBV20-1 and TRBJ2-2; TCRdb's D call, TRBD2, is unchecked because there is no DNA. CDR3 length: 14 amino acids. From germline, CDR1 is DFQATT and CDR2 SNEGSKA (reference sequence). CDR3 region: CSARPSTNTGELFF.

The chain is built from TRBV7-3 and TRBJ2-3; TCRdb's D call, TRBD1, is unchecked because there is no DNA. The length of the CDR3 is 14 residues. Germline V CDR1 and CDR2: SGHTA, FQGTGA. This CDR3 is CASSLRGATDTQYF.

The chain has TRBV10-3 and TRBJ1-1; no DNA is available, so the TRBD1 call from TCRdb remains unchecked. Germline lookup yields CDR1 ENHRY and CDR2 SYGVKD. This CDR3 spans 14 amino acids. Here the CDR3 reads CAISGQGGVTEAFF.

The CDR3 loop is CASGSRTSVNTGELFF. V usage is TRBV9 and J usage is TRBJ2-2; the TCRdb call, TRBD2, lacks DNA for checking. This CDR3 has 16 amino acids. The germline V gene has CDR1 SGDLS and CDR2 YYNGEE.

This chain uses TRBV10-3 with TRBJ2-1; TCRdb outputs TRBD1, but without DNA this stays unchecked. The CDR3 runs to 15 residues. In germline, CDR1 is ENHRY, CDR2 SYGVKD. The CDR3 loop is CAISEKRGHYNEQFF.

The chain employs TRBV6-6 and TRBJ1-2; TCRdb designates TRBD1, a call that cannot be tested without DNA. CDR3 length equals 13 residues. Germline CDR1 is MNHNY and CDR2 is SVGAGI (reference sequence). CDR3 amino acids: CASRLGGNYGYTF.

This chain connects TRBV20-1 to TRBJ2-3; TCRdb designates TRBD2, a call that cannot be tested without DNA. Germline CDR1 reads DFQATT; CDR2 reads SNEGSKA (reference sequence). The CDR3 is 14 amino acids. CDR3 amino acids: CSARVPAGTDTQYF.

The chain's CDR3 is CASSLVAGGRFDEQYF. This sequence joins TRBV5-1 and TRBJ2-7; TCRdb reports TRBD2, a call that lacks DNA to check it against. The CDR3 is made up of 16 amino acids. Germline loops: CDR1 SGHRS, CDR2 YFSETQ.

The rearrangement links TRBV24-1 to TRBJ1-2; TCRdb returns TRBD1, unconfirmable since there is no DNA. Germline V gene data show CDR1 as KGHDR and CDR2 as SFDVKD. This CDR3 has 12 amino acids. The CDR3 protein is CATSGTGPGYTF.

The chain couples TRBV6-1 to TRBJ1-3; TCRdb returns TRBD1, unconfirmable since there is no DNA. This CDR3 comprises 16 residues. Germline V gives CDR1 MNHNS, CDR2 SASEGT. The CDR3: CASTLTGTGGGNTIYF.

The chain is built from TRBV14 and TRBJ2-1; lacking DNA, the TRBD2 call made by TCRdb goes unchecked. Germline CDR1 reads SGHDN; CDR2 reads FVKESK. The CDR3 runs 15 residues. This CDR3 is CASSRETSGSSEQFF.

The chain recombines TRBV12-3 or TRBV12-4 with TRBJ2-7. The CDR3 loop spans 13 amino acids. The CDR3 spells CASRPDGNYEQYF.

This chain uses TRBV2 with TRBJ1-2; the TCRdb call, TRBD1, lacks DNA for checking. The CDR3 extends over 14 amino acids. The germline CDR1 and CDR2 sequences are SNHLY and FYNNEI. The CDR3: CASIRGGQNYGYTF.